This T cell receptor beta chain was sequenced for a study of cytomegalovirus exposure and HLA in healthy donors. The PCR contained 60 Vbeta and 13 Jbeta primers. The assay was immunoSEQ multiplex PCR, and TCRdb's table has in-frame clones only and misses some. In the table there are around 160,000 clones, roughly 80% of which are singletons. Germline lookup yields CDR1 SGHDT and CDR2 YYEEEE. This CDR3 is built from 14 residues. Trimming removed 0 bases from V and 8 bases from J, with 14 bases in between. V is TRBV5-6 and J is TRBJ1-2; TRBD1 might be the D (5 bases). The sample consisted of PBMCs. The sequence derives from a woman in her 40s in good health and CMV-seropositive. CDR3 sequence: CASSLVVRGGGYTF. CDR3 sequence (DNA): TGTGCCAGCAGCTTGGTCGTGAGGGGAGGCGGCTACACCTTC.